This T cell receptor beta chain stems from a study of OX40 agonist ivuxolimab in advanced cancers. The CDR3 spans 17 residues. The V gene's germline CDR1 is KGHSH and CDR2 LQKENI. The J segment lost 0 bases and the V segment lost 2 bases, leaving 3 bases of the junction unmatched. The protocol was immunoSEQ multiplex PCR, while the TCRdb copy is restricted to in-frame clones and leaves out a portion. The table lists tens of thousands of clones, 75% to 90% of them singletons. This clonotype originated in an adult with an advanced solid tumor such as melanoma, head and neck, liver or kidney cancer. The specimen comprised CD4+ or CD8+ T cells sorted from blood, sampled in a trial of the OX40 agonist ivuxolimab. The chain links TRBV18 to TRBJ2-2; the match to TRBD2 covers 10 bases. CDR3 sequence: CASSPRTSGTNTGELFF. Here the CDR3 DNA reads TGTGCCAGCTCACCAAGGACTAGCGGTACGAACACCGGGGAGCTGTTTTTT. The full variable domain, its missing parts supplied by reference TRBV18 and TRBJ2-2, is NAGVMQNPRHLVRRRGQEARLRCSPMKGHSHVYWYRQLPEEGLKFMVYLQKENIIDESGMPKERFSAEFPKEGPSILRIQQVVRGDSAAYFCASSPRTSGTNTGELFFGEGSRLTVL.